One sample yielded the 25 T cell receptor beta chains listed below, sequenced in a study of high-grade serous ovarian cancer treatment subgroups (dated by TCRdb to 2020 to 2022). Tumor samples were collected prior to definitive surgery or chemotherapy. Preparation of the library involved the immunoSEQ multiplex PCR assay. Imported from immuneACCESS, the table was reduced by TCRdb to in-frame sequences with V and J called. These copies leave out some clones; in studies compared against another copy, an unresolved V gene accounts for under half, and the cause of the remainder is not known. This sample has 5,000 to 6,000 clones in its table, and under 80% of those were observed once. Of the sample, over 5% is held by the ten largest clones. The material sequenced was tumor tissue. These receptors were collected from a human patient with high-grade serous ovarian cancer.

V is TRBV7-2 and J is TRBJ1-6; 7 nucleotides agree with TRBD1. Germline-derived CDR1 and CDR2 are SGHTA and FQGNSA. With V trimmed by 6 bases and J by 7 bases, 15 bases remained unmatched. The CDR3 is made up of 17 amino acids. CDR3 protein: CASRSPGGAQLNSPLHF. The CDR3 DNA is TGTGCCAGCAGATCTCCAGGGGGAGCTCAGCTCAATTCACCCCTCCACTTT.

This rearrangement joins TRBV5-1 to TRBJ2-1; D unclear. Germline CDR1 and CDR2: SGHRS and YFSETQ. The CDR3 has 15 residues. The V end was cut by 3 bases, the J end by 5 bases, with 15 bases between. CDR3 sequence (DNA): TGCGCCAGCAGCTACACGACGCAGCGAAACAATGAGCAGTTCTTC. Protein sequence: CASSYTTQRNNEQFF.

In this sample, this clone turned up once. The DNA of the CDR3 is TGTGCCAGCACCTCAGGGGACAGCTCCTACAATGAGCAGTTCTTC. This sequence encodes CASTSGDSSYNEQFF. The chain is built from TRBV6-6 and TRBJ2-1; 7 positions match TRBD1. Trimming took 7 bases from V and 0 from J; bases not matched to a gene: 6. Germline V gives CDR1 MNHNY, CDR2 SVGAGI (reference sequence). The CDR3 length is 15 residues.

The chain carries TRBV19 and TRBJ2-2; 10 nucleotides agree with TRBD1. Germline V gene lookup returns CDR1 LNHDA and CDR2 SQIVND (reference sequence). Unmatched junction bases numbered 4, after V lost 7 bases and J lost 5 bases. This CDR3 has 14 residues. As DNA, the CDR3 is TGTGCCAGTACCGGGACAGGGGATACCGGGGAGCTGTTTTTT. It yields the protein CASTGTGDTGELFF.

The gene calls are TRBV25-1 and TRBJ2-5; D is perhaps TRBD1 (5 bases). The CDR3 spans 14 residues. V was trimmed by 5 bases and J by 1 base, leaving 11 bases between them. Germline V gene lookup returns CDR1 MGHDK and CDR2 SYGVNS. CDR3 loop: CASSSPTVQETQYF. The CDR3 DNA reads as TGTGCCAGCAGTTCCCCGACAGTCCAAGAGACCCAGTACTTC.

V gene TRBV7-9 combines with J gene TRBJ1-1, with D tentatively TRBD1 (5 bases). This CDR3 has 16 residues. Trimming left V 1 base short and J 6 bases short, with 18 bases between. Germline values: CDR1 SEHNR, CDR2 FQNEAQ (reference sequence). For the CDR3, the DNA is TGTGCCAGCAGCTTAGGCGGGGGAGGTAACATGGCTGAAGCTTTCTTT. It yields the protein CASSLGGGGNMAEAFF.

V usage is TRBV6-1 and J usage is TRBJ2-7; TRBD1 is a possible D gene (6 bases). The germline V and J ends were trimmed by 6 bases and 4 bases, with 10 bases remaining between them. The CDR3 consists of 12 residues. CDR1 is MNHNS, CDR2 SASEGT, per germline. CDR3 in amino acids: CASSPQGYEQYV. The CDR3 DNA follows: TGTGCCAGCAGCCCCCAGGGGTACGAGCAGTACGTC.

The chain recombines TRBV5-1 with TRBJ2-2, with TRBD1 as a possible D gene (6 bases). Germline CDR1 SGHRS, CDR2 YFSETQ. V was trimmed by 2 bases and J by 5 bases, leaving 10 bases between them. The CDR3 is 14 residues long. The CDR3 protein is CASSLLQGTGELFF. For the CDR3, the DNA is TGCGCCAGCAGCTTATTACAGGGAACCGGGGAGCTGTTTTTT.

This clone has just one count. The V gene is TRBV28, the J gene TRBJ2-1, with 11 bases aligning to TRBD2. The CDR3 length is 15 residues. CDR1 and CDR2 (germline): MDHEN, SYDVKM. V was clipped by 6 bases and J by 6 bases; unmatched bases: 7. The CDR3, as DNA: TGTGCCAGCAGCGTAGGGCTAGCGGGGGGCAATGAGCAGTTCTTC. Amino acids: CASSVGLAGGNEQFF.

V is TRBV7-9 and J is TRBJ1-6; D is ambiguous. Germline CDR1 and CDR2: SEHNR and FQNEAQ (reference sequence). Trimming stripped 5 bases from V and 7 bases from J, with 6 bases between. CDR3 length: 12 residues. This CDR3 is CASSRRNSPLHF. The CDR3 DNA follows: TGTGCCAGCAGCAGAAGAAATTCACCCCTCCACTTT.

The V and J genes are TRBV10-3 and TRBJ2-3; D is undetermined. The CDR3 consists of 14 residues. Trimming left V 6 bases short and J 3 bases short, with 13 bases between. Germline CDR1 reads ENHRY; CDR2 reads SYGVKD. The CDR3 protein is CAISQDIRTDTQYF. The CDR3 DNA is TGTGCCATCAGCCAGGATATTCGGACAGATACGCAGTATTTT.

V gene TRBV7-2 combines with J gene TRBJ2-5; 13 bases align to TRBD2. Germline lookup yields CDR1 SGHTA and CDR2 FQGNSA. The V gene end was trimmed by 5 bases and the J gene end by 5 bases; junction bases not matched to a gene: 5. The CDR3 has 15 amino acids. CDR3 in amino acids: CASSLGLAGDETQYF. For the CDR3, the DNA is TGTGCCAGCAGCCTCGGACTAGCGGGGGACGAGACCCAGTACTTC.

As to this clone: A junction end diverges from the germline sequence, so it may reflect a read error. The chain combines TRBV6-4 with TRBJ2-7, with D possibly being TRBD2 (7 bases). The CDR3 runs 15 residues. CDR1 and CDR2 (germline): MRHNA, SNTAGT. The CDR3 coding sequence is TGTGCCAGCAGTTACTCCCCAAGCGAGGGGGGGGAGCAGTACTTC. It specifies CASSYSPSEGGEQYF.

A single count supports this clone. The rearrangement uses TRBV5-8 and TRBJ2-3; either TRBD1 or TRBD2 may supply D (6 bases each). Germline assignment: CDR1 SGHTS and CDR2 YDEGEE. The ends were cut back, 0 bases at V and 1 base at J, with 18 bases in the middle. The CDR3 spans 18 residues. The CDR3 DNA reads as TGTGCCAGCAGCTTGGCCATCAGGGGAGGTGGTGGCACAGATACGCAGTATTTT. Protein: CASSLAIRGGGGTDTQYF.

The genes are TRBV18 and TRBJ1-1; TRBD1 is a possible D gene (5 bases). Germline V CDR1 and CDR2: KGHSH, LQKENI. The CDR3 totals 13 residues. V shed 5 bases and J shed 1 base, with 8 bases lying between them. CDR3 sequence (DNA): TGTGCCAGCTCAAGGGACCCGAACACTGAAGCTTTCTTT. As protein: CASSRDPNTEAFF.

This sequence joins TRBV4-3 and TRBJ1-2; no clear D. The CDR3 spans 12 residues. V was pared by 4 bases and J by 5 bases, with 8 bases between. The germline gives CDR1 LGHNA, CDR2 YSLEER. CDR3 in amino acids: CASSLLGYGYTF. CDR3 DNA sequence: TGCGCCAGCAGCCTTTTAGGGTATGGCTACACCTTC.

Here the CDR3 DNA reads TGTGCCAGCAGCGAAACAGGGGCCTCCTATAATTCACCCCTCCACTTT. Its protein is CASSETGASYNSPLHF. The genes are TRBV7-2 and TRBJ1-6; TRBD1 aligns across 7 bases. J gave up 0 bases and V 5 bases, and 4 bases lay outside the gene matches. Germline-derived CDR1 and CDR2 are SGHTA and FQGNSA. The CDR3 contains 16 residues.

This clone was detected a few times. CDR3 DNA sequence: TGTGCCAGCAGGAACTCAGGGGATGGCTACACCTTC. Its translation: CASRNSGDGYTF. V is TRBV5-4 and J is TRBJ1-2; the D gene is possibly TRBD1 (6 bases). Germline CDR1 reads SGHNT; CDR2 reads YYREEE (reference sequence). Trimming stripped 5 bases from V and 6 bases from J, with 11 bases between. This CDR3 has 12 residues.

CDR3 sequence reads: CALGFGGNPGYTF. The CDR3 DNA follows: TGTGCCCTCGGTTTCGGGGGGAATCCTGGCTACACCTTC. The chain couples TRBV5-8 to TRBJ1-2; D may be TRBD1 (5 bases). Trimming removed 10 bases at V and 7 bases at J, with 20 bases between. CDR1 is SGHTS, CDR2 YDEGEE, per germline. The CDR3 is made up of 13 amino acids.

The J gene is TRBJ1-1, the V gene TRBV7-2; the D is unclear. V lost 1 base and J 1 base, leaving 4 bases between the germline ends. This CDR3 has 13 residues. Germline V gene lookup returns CDR1 SGHTA and CDR2 FQGNSA. The CDR3 is CASSLEGNTEAFF. In nucleotides, the CDR3 is TGTGCCAGCAGCTTAGAAGGGAACACTGAAGCTTTCTTT.

V and J are TRBV19 and TRBJ1-5; tentative D call: TRBD1 (6 bases). The V end was cut by 1 base, the J end by 9 bases, with 13 bases between. The V gene's germline CDR1 is LNHDA and CDR2 SQIVND (reference sequence). This CDR3 is 14 amino acids long. The CDR3 nucleotides read TGTGCCAGTAGTATAGGGGGGGCCGATTGGCCCCAGCATTTT. Amino acid sequence: CASSIGGADWPQHF.

The chain has TRBV6-4 and TRBJ2-5, with TRBD2 identical over 12 bases. This CDR3 has 15 amino acids. Trimming took 5 bases from V and 5 from J; bases not matched to a gene: 6. The germline V gene has CDR1 MRHNA and CDR2 SNTAGT. DNA of the CDR3: TGTGCCAGCAGTCCGACTAGCGGGGGTGCGGAGACCCAGTACTTC. The encoded protein is CASSPTSGGAETQYF.

The chain uses TRBV5-1 and TRBJ2-4, with 8 bases that match TRBD1. Germline values: CDR1 SGHRS, CDR2 YFSETQ. The CDR3 covers 14 residues. The V gene end was trimmed by 4 bases and the J gene end by 8 bases; junction bases not matched to a gene: 8. In nucleotides, the CDR3 is TGCGCCAGCAGCGGAACAGGGGGGATAGACATTCAGTACTTC. It translates to CASSGTGGIDIQYF. The full variable domain, rest sourced from reference TRBV5-1 and TRBJ2-4, is KAGVTQTPRYLIKTRGQQVTLSCSPISGHRSVSWYQQTPGQGLQFLFEYFSETQRNKGNFPGRFSGRQFSNSRSEMNVSTLELGDSALYLCASSGTGGIDIQYFGAGTRLSVL.

The chain employs TRBV13 and TRBJ1-6; D is perhaps TRBD1 (6 bases). Trimming pared 5 bases from V and 7 bases from J, leaving 15 bases between. Germline loops: CDR1 PRHDT, CDR2 FYEKMQ (reference sequence). This CDR3 comprises 15 residues. CDR3 coding DNA: TGTGCCAGCAGCCCAGGGGCTAGGGCGAATTCACCCCTCCACTTT. Its translation: CASSPGARANSPLHF.

This clone was seen only once. The chain joins TRBV18 to TRBJ1-5; D unresolved. The V gene's germline CDR1 is KGHSH and CDR2 LQKENI. V gave up 6 bases and J gave up 5 bases, with 17 bases separating them. The CDR3 consists of 15 residues. The DNA for the CDR3 is TGTGCCAGCTCTCAGACGGGAGACCCCTATCAGCCCCAGCATTTT. It yields the protein CASSQTGDPYQPQHF.